Below, 26 T cell receptor beta chains from the same sample are listed, as sequenced in a study of blood T cell repertoires in COVID-19. The protocol was immunoSEQ multiplex PCR, while the TCRdb copy is restricted to in-frame clones and leaves out a portion. Of some 500,000 clones in the sample, 85% to 90% were seen once. The sample was peripheral blood. The receptors originated from a woman aged 50 to 60 with COVID-19, enrolled during active disease.

The J gene is TRBJ2-2, the V gene TRBV6-5; a possible D gene is TRBD1 (6 bases). Trimming took off 5 bases at V and 4 bases at J, with 11 bases between the two ends. The CDR3 loop spans 14 amino acids. Germline assignment: CDR1 MNHEY and CDR2 SVGAGI. The CDR3 sequence is CASSRTARTGELFF. In DNA form, the CDR3 reads TGTGCCAGCAGTAGGACAGCCCGCACCGGGGAGCTGTTTTTT.

The sample holds one count of this clone. The rearrangement links TRBV28 to TRBJ2-4, with a weak D call TRBD2 (5 bases). This CDR3 spans 14 amino acids. CDR1 and CDR2 from the germline V gene are MDHEN and SYDVKM. Trimming shortened V by 7 bases and J by 8 bases, and 18 bases separated the two germline ends. In DNA form, the CDR3 reads TGTGCCAGCACCCTAGGCCCCCGAGCGGACATTCAGTACTTC. Its protein is CASTLGPRADIQYF.

The chain recombines TRBV5-6 with TRBJ2-7; no definite D call. Germline V gene sequence: CDR1 SGHDT, CDR2 YYEEEE. V was shortened by 4 bases and J by 2 bases, with 13 bases between the two germline ends. The CDR3 totals 14 residues. CDR3 bases: TGTGCCAGCAGCCTTGGTCTAGGCACCTACGAGCAGTACTTC. This encodes CASSLGLGTYEQYF.

The genes are TRBV30 and TRBJ1-2, with D hard to call. V was trimmed by 1 base and J by 8 bases, leaving 11 bases between them. Germline lookup yields CDR1 GTSNPN and CDR2 SVGIG (reference sequence). The CDR3 length is 12 residues. The CDR3: CAWSADLHGYTF. CDR3 nucleotide sequence: TGTGCCTGGAGTGCGGACTTGCACGGCTACACCTTC.

This chain joins TRBV5-1 and TRBJ2-1, with D tentatively TRBD2 (5 bases). This CDR3 comprises 15 residues. From germline, CDR1 is SGHRS and CDR2 YFSETQ. The V end lost 5 bases, the J end lost 7 bases, and 19 bases lay between the germline ends. CDR3 in amino acids: CASSQDLGPGNEQFF. For the CDR3, the DNA is TGCGCCAGCAGTCAAGACCTCGGGCCGGGGAATGAGCAGTTCTTC.

On this clone itself: Different DNA sequences within this sample yield the same CDR3. The rearrangement uses TRBV20-1 and TRBJ2-3, with TRBD1 as a possible D gene (5 bases). The germline CDR1 and CDR2 sequences are DFQATT and SNEGSKA (reference sequence). The CDR3 contains 11 residues. The V and J ends lost 3 bases and 5 bases respectively, with 6 bases between them. CDR3 amino acids: CSARGRDTQYF. The CDR3 DNA is TGCAGTGCTAGGGGGCGAGATACGCAGTATTTT.

This clone was detected once. The chain links TRBV5-4 to TRBJ1-2; the match to TRBD1 covers 7 bases. With 4 bases clipped from V and 7 bases from J, the junction kept 10 bases outside the gene matches. Germline V lookup: CDR1 SGHNT, CDR2 YYREEE (reference sequence). The CDR3 extends over 14 amino acids. The CDR3 sequence: CASSHKTGSPGYTF. The CDR3, as DNA: TGTGCCAGCAGCCACAAGACAGGGTCCCCTGGCTACACCTTC. Complete variable domain (other parts from reference TRBV5-4 and TRBJ1-2): ETGVTQSPTHLIKTRGQQVTLRCSSQSGHNTVSWYQQALGQGPQFIFQYYREEENGRGNFPPRFSGLQFPNYSSELNVNALELDDSALYLCASSHKTGSPGYTFGSGTRLTVV.

The V gene is TRBV18, the J gene TRBJ2-1; 9 positions match TRBD2. Unmatched junction bases numbered 9, after V lost 4 bases and J lost 5 bases. This CDR3 comprises 16 residues. Germline CDR1 is KGHSH and CDR2 is LQKENI. CDR3 amino acids: CASSRRSGGPNNEQFF. CDR3 sequence (DNA): TGTGCCAGCTCACGGAGGAGCGGGGGGCCTAACAATGAGCAGTTCTTC. Full variable domain (remainder filled in from reference TRBV18 and TRBJ2-1): NAGVMQNPRHLVRRRGQEARLRCSPMKGHSHVYWYRQLPEEGLKFMVYLQKENIIDESGMPKERFSAEFPKEGPSILRIQQVVRGDSAAYFCASSRRSGGPNNEQFFGPGTRLTVL.

V is TRBV6-5 and J is TRBJ1-1; TRBD1 agrees at 10 bases. This CDR3 has 13 residues. In germline, CDR1 is MNHEY, CDR2 SVGAGI. J lost 7 bases, V lost 5 bases, and 4 bases had no gene match. CDR3 protein: CASSRQGAGEAFF. The CDR3 DNA is TGTGCCAGCAGTCGACAGGGGGCTGGTGAAGCTTTCTTT.

The table lists this clone with a count of one. J is TRBJ1-2 and V is TRBV6-5; no definite D call. The CDR3 is 13 residues long. Germline lookup yields CDR1 MNHEY and CDR2 SVGAGI. The germline V and J ends were trimmed by 4 bases and 7 bases, with 13 bases remaining between them. The CDR3 DNA reads TGTGCCAGCAGTTTGGACTTGGGAAGTGGCTACACCTTC. Protein product: CASSLDLGSGYTF.

This clone was recorded only once. The J gene is TRBJ1-4, the V gene TRBV6-1, with 9 bases aligning to TRBD1. The CDR3 sequence is 16 residues long. Germline V lookup: CDR1 MNHNS, CDR2 SASEGT. With V trimmed by 4 bases and J by 6 bases, 9 bases remained unmatched. The CDR3 spells CASSVPGTGRDEKLFF. The CDR3 nucleotides are TGTGCCAGCAGTGTTCCCGGGACAGGGAGGGATGAAAAACTGTTTTTT.

This CDR3 reads CASSQGSGLNTIYF. The CDR3 DNA is TGCGCCAGCAGCCAAGGGTCGGGGTTAAACACCATATATTTT. The chain links TRBV4-1 to TRBJ1-3; no clear D. The V gene lost 1 base and the J gene lost 6 bases, with 10 bases spanning the gap. Germline values: CDR1 MGHRA, CDR2 YSYEKL. The CDR3 loop spans 14 amino acids.

The J gene is TRBJ2-5, the V gene TRBV18; D ambiguous. CDR1 is KGHSH, CDR2 LQKENI, per germline. Trimming cost V 2 bases and J 3 bases, with 4 bases left between them. This CDR3 region has 12 residues. Here the CDR3 reads CASSPAEETQYF. DNA for the CDR3: TGTGCCAGCTCACCAGCAGAAGAGACCCAGTACTTC.

About this clone: Germline is not matched at one junction end, which may reflect a read error. This chain joins TRBV28 and TRBJ1-1; TRBD1 matches 11 bases. The CDR3 is made up of 16 amino acids. Germline V gene lookup returns CDR1 MDHEN and CDR2 SYDVKM. The CDR3 loop reads CASSPRGQGVKTEAFF. The CDR3 region has the DNA TGTGCCAGCAGTCCCCGGGGACAGGGGGTGAAGACTGAAGCTTTCTTT.

This clone was counted once. The rearrangement links TRBV7-9 to TRBJ2-5; perhaps TRBD1 as D (6 bases). CDR3 length: 14 amino acids. The ends were cut back, 5 bases at V and 6 bases at J, with 16 bases in the middle. Germline values: CDR1 SEHNR, CDR2 FQNEAQ (reference sequence). The CDR3 here is CASSLSQGRQTQYF. CDR3 sequence (DNA): TGTGCCAGCAGCCTATCACAGGGTAGGCAGACCCAGTACTTC.

The rearrangement joins TRBV12-5 to TRBJ2-7; 7 bases are shared with TRBD1. V dropped 2 bases and J dropped 2; count of bases not matched to a gene: 3. Germline V gives CDR1 LGHNT, CDR2 FRNRAP. CDR3 length: 14 amino acids. As DNA, the CDR3 is TGTGCTAGTGGTTTGACGGGACAGACCTACGAGCAGTACTTC. Amino acid sequence: CASGLTGQTYEQYF.

This clone appeared once. The chain carries TRBV5-1 and TRBJ1-5, with a weak D call TRBD1 (5 bases). The CDR3 totals 15 residues. Trimming left V 2 bases short and J 4 bases short, with 13 bases between. Germline V gene lookup returns CDR1 SGHRS and CDR2 YFSETQ. The CDR3 DNA is TGCGCCAGCAGCTTTAGGGGATACCCGAATCAGCCCCAGCATTTT. This gives the protein CASSFRGYPNQPQHF.

The V and J genes are TRBV5-1 and TRBJ2-7; D is perhaps TRBD1 (5 bases). The CDR3 runs 15 residues. V lost 0 bases and J lost 2, with 12 bases in between. Germline CDR1 is SGHRS and CDR2 is YFSETQ. CDR3 amino acids: CASSLDRPLAYEQYF. The CDR3 DNA is TGCGCCAGCAGCTTGGACAGGCCTCTAGCCTACGAGCAGTACTTC.

The CDR3 spells CASKVGAGKQSEAFF. The CDR3 DNA reads TGTGCCTCAAAGGTGGGGGCAGGGAAGCAATCTGAAGCTTTCTTT. The chain carries TRBV6-5 and TRBJ1-1, with TRBD1 as a possible D gene (6 bases). V was cut by 11 bases and J by 6 bases, with 25 bases left in between. The CDR3 sequence is 15 residues long. Per germline, CDR1 MNHEY and CDR2 SVGAGI.

The rearrangement links TRBV28 to TRBJ2-7; TRBD1 matches 8 bases. The CDR3 extends over 14 amino acids. Trimming removed 4 bases from V and 3 bases from J; junction bases left unmatched: 5. Germline V gene data show CDR1 as MDHEN and CDR2 as SYDVKM. CDR3 nucleotide sequence: TGTGCCAGCAGTTCGGGACAGGAAGTCTACGAGCAGTACTTC. Its protein product is CASSSGQEVYEQYF. Looking up the rest from reference TRBV28 and TRBJ2-7 gives the full variable domain: DVKVTQSSRYLVKRTGEKVFLECVQDMDHENMFWYRQDPGLGLRLIYFSYDVKMKEKGDIPEGYSVSREKKERFSLILESASTNQTSMYLCASSSGQEVYEQYFGPGTRLTVT.

V and J are TRBV19 and TRBJ2-2; D call uncertain. The germline V gene has CDR1 LNHDA and CDR2 SQIVND (reference sequence). The CDR3 sequence is 14 residues long. Deletions cut 1 base from V and 2 bases from J, with 5 bases between. The CDR3 nucleotides read TGTGCCAGTAGTATAGCAACAAACACCGGGGAGCTGTTTTTT. Protein sequence: CASSIATNTGELFF.

The sample holds one count of this clone. This chain joins TRBV27 and TRBJ1-1; no clear D. The germline V and J ends were trimmed by 7 bases and 10 bases, with 22 bases remaining between them. CDR1 and CDR2 from the germline V gene are MNHEY and SMNVEV (reference sequence). This CDR3 is built from 14 residues. For the CDR3, the DNA is TGTGCCAGCAACGCCGTCGAGGTCCCCTCTAGAGCTTTCTTT. Its protein product is CASNAVEVPSRAFF.

In this sample, this clone turned up many times. The chain employs TRBV11-2 and TRBJ1-4; the match to TRBD1 covers 7 bases. Losses at the gene ends were 1 base for V and 7 bases for J; bases not matched to a gene: 3. The CDR3 runs to 14 residues. CDR1 and CDR2 from the germline V gene are SGHAT and FQNNGV. The CDR3 region has the DNA TGTGCCAGCAGCTTAGGTTACAGGGGTGAAAAACTGTTTTTT. It is translated as CASSLGYRGEKLFF.

The J gene is TRBJ1-1, the V gene TRBV29-1; tentative D call: TRBD1 (5 bases). The CDR3 has 13 amino acids. V dropped 1 base and J dropped 6 bases, with 12 bases sitting between them. The V gene's germline CDR1 is SQVTM and CDR2 ANQGSEA. CDR3 sequence: CSVEVQGNAEAFF. The CDR3 DNA follows: TGCAGCGTTGAAGTTCAGGGAAACGCTGAAGCTTTCTTT.

The V gene is TRBV5-6, the J gene TRBJ1-1, with 12 bases lining up with TRBD1. Per the germline V gene, CDR1 is SGHDT and CDR2 is YYEEEE. This CDR3 comprises 17 residues. V trimming: 0 bases; J trimming: 5 bases; junction bases outside the gene matches: 8. The DNA of the CDR3 is TGTGCCAGCAGCTTGGAGGGACAGGGGGCGACTATTACTGAAGCTTTCTTT. It translates to CASSLEGQGATITEAFF.

This chain joins TRBV5-4 and TRBJ1-6; D might be TRBD1 (5 bases). The CDR3 runs to 16 residues. V lost 2 bases and J 0 bases, leaving 9 bases between the germline ends. In germline, CDR1 is SGHNT, CDR2 YYREEE (reference sequence). For the CDR3, the DNA is TGTGCCAGCAGCTTTGGGGGGAGCTCCTATAATTCACCCCTCCACTTT. Its translation is CASSFGGSSYNSPLHF.